This T cell receptor (beta chain) was recovered during a study of T cell responses to AZD1222 COVID-19 vaccine. The method was immunoSEQ multiplex PCR; TCRdb's version includes in-frame clones alone and lacks a portion of them. In the table there are fewer than 150,000 clones, roughly nine tenths of which are singletons. The V gene's germline CDR1 is SEHNR and CDR2 FQNEAQ (reference sequence). The CDR3 is 13 amino acids. Deletions cut 1 base from V and 4 bases from J, with 4 bases between. A word on this clone: Its specificity is unknown. Other nucleotide sequences from this sample produce the same CDR3.

Study results and caveats: Dominant CD4 TCR responses targeted spike regions 160-218 and 743-854.

The chain joins TRBV7-9 to TRBJ2-2; D unclear. This TCR derives from an adult who received the AZD1222 COVID-19 vaccine. Sequenced here: peripheral blood, sampled 28 days after the second AZD1222 dose. The DNA for the CDR3 is TGTGCCAGCAGCTTAGGAGGCACCGGGGAGCTGTTTTTT. Protein sequence: CASSLGGTGELFF.